This T cell receptor (beta chain) was observed in a study of human T cells and chemical hapten exposure. This clonotype was detected only a few times. Its antigen is as yet unknown. The CDR3 is 13 amino acids. V was cut by 3 bases and J by 3 bases, with 8 bases left in between. The germline gives CDR1 SQVTM, CDR2 ANQGSEA. Time point defined: patch test 1, 2 weeks after DPC sensitization. The treatment denotes: therapeutic diphenylcyclopropenone sensitization with weekly scalp DPC. One entry per CDR3 protein, called by TCRdb with MiXCR from the RACE reads. The sample records approximately 82,000 distinct CDR3 sequences, around 11% being singletons. Whole-study results and caveats: Donor immune responses may differ from healthy people's, since all donors had alopecia.

The gene calls are TRBV29-1 and TRBJ2-2; maybe TRBD1 (5 bases). This TCR came from a woman aged 60-70 years with alopecia areata. Some clones in this sample may be carry-over from other donors' samples. Sequencing used whole blood, obtained in connection with sensitization to the hapten diphenylcyclopropenone (DPC). The CDR3, as DNA: TGCAGCGTTGATCAGACAGACACCGGGGAGCTGTTTTTT. This sequence encodes CSVDQTDTGELFF.